This record looks at one T cell receptor beta chain sequence and its context. Its recognized antigen is unknown. No much larger clone exists at a distance of one base, and base qualities are not known. This record belongs to a study of cytomegalovirus exposure and HLA in healthy donors (dated by TCRdb to about 2017). At the level of the whole study: According to an earlier analysis of a few hundred of the donors, about 190 million T cells yielded 117 million unique TCR beta sequences and around 300 Gb of sequence data. Donor age, sex, ethnicity and CMV serostatus were compiled together with the repertoire data. A handful of DR-DQ haplotypes were handled as single units for association and clustering because linkage in the cohort was strong. In addition to the first cohort of 500 to 850 subjects, a separate validation cohort of 120 different subjects was used. In an earlier analysis of 550 to 700 of the donors, high-throughput TCR beta sequencing was used to judge whether each TCR beta V gene segment behaved as functional or pseudogenic. Rather than drawing on any new phenotypic data, the later analysis identified candidate immune exposures from TCR beta sequences and the way those sequences occurred across donors. Among approximately 370 genotyped donors of the cohort, an average of around 220,000 unique TCR beta nucleotide sequences was sequenced per donor, of which roughly 17% were non-productive. The genetic ancestry cluster associated with self-reported Caucasian donors included around 76% of the roughly 390 genotyped donors. An early release that covered about 600 HLA-typed donors contained around 300 gigabases of sequencing data and approximately 85 million unique TCR sequences. All discovery cohort repertoires had been generated using a single sequencing platform. The study aimed to test whether cataloging public T cell receptors could reveal signatures of past pathogen exposure. A later genetic analysis used genome-wide SNP genotypes for about three fifths of the 666 donors, treating that subset as a discovery cohort. The study profiled the T cell repertoires of some 610 subjects by immunosequencing and related them to cytomegalovirus serostatus. To predict cytomegalovirus infection status, the study brought together high-throughput TCR immunosequencing, statistical association of individual TCRs with disease status, and machine learning. The number of typed donors differed by locus: roughly 629-630 for A, B, C, DRB1 and DQB1; some 500 for DQA1; approximately 610 for DPA1; and 400 to 480 for DPB1. HLA typing covered class I and class II loci at four-digit resolution. A later analysis re-examined previously published TCR beta repertoires from about 700 donors and added high-resolution HLA genotyping to investigate patterns of TCR occurrence. Study-wide conclusions, independent of this receptor: A total of 150 or so TCR beta chains were listed by the study as associated with cytomegalovirus. A further reported finding was that TCR beta sequences accurately predicted the HLA-A and HLA-B alleles for most subjects in the first cohort. Cytomegalovirus status was reported to be diagnosed by the classifier with high specificity and sensitivity in both the original and validation cohorts. Sequencing depth was assumed to be roughly uniform across donors in the presence/absence analyses, though that assumption may not hold. HLA typing was unavailable for some donors at each locus, so association tests used only the typed subset. The sequencing pipeline was judged likely to have produced a cluster of highly shared sequence variants as a technical artifact. Assigning TCR associations to individual alleles was difficult when HLA alleles, especially DR and DQ, strongly co-occurred. The 87-base-pair reads could not distinguish some IMGT-functional V segments, including TRBV6-2 and TRBV6-3, so those segments were excluded. Broadly in line with IMGT annotations, most TCR beta V segments showed up in productive rearrangements about 87% or about 30% of the time in an earlier analysis of around 600 of the donors. CMV serostatus was the only immune exposure information available for the cohort. In this cohort, only TCR beta chains were sequenced, and detectable features were limited by the absence of alpha or paired-chain data. A later analysis reported that several top co-occurrence clusters appeared linked to parvovirus B19, influenza, CMV and Epstein-Barr virus. In vitro tests confirmed that a few of the cytomegalovirus-associated TCR beta chains recognize cytomegalovirus antigens. Linkage disequilibrium might explain the correlated functional status among segregating V segments, but an unknown experimental factor could not be ruled out. While some public TCRs were present in many individuals, most TCR sequences turned up only very rarely across donors. An association between a missense DCLRE1C variant and V-gene and J-gene trimming of TCR beta chains was found in a later genetic analysis and replicated in an independent cohort. A later analysis found that HLA-associated TCR beta chains were more clonally expanded and had lower generation probabilities than equally common non-associated chains. A later analysis found that most CMV-associated TCR beta chains appeared HLA-restricted, with HLA associations seemingly driven largely by CMV exposure. Seventeen rarely observed V segments, including chromosome 9 orphons, were excluded from the earlier analysis of several hundred of the donors because counts were too low. In a later genetic analysis, fewer N-insertions in productive TCRs were reported among donors in an Asian-associated ancestry cluster than the roughly 700-donor mean. A later analysis found that TCR association rates varied across HLA loci, with DRB1 alleles showing the most associated TCRs and HLA-C alleles the fewest. Specific HLA alleles were associated with 15,000 to 20,000 TCR beta sequences at a false discovery rate of 0.05 in a later analysis. The authors suggested that the approach could potentially be extended to other disease states and immunological phenotypes.

The cohort was made up of approximately 670 healthy bone marrow donors. At the time of sampling, all cohort members were nominally healthy, though unrecorded immune exposures were likely present. The donor was CMV seropositive and belonged to the group of a few hundred seropositive cohort members. A peripheral blood sample was provided by each donor, and peripheral blood mononuclear cells were used for TCR beta sequencing. Genomic DNA was extracted from the blood cell samples with the Qiagen DNeasy Blood Extraction Kit. The protocol used for the library was the immunoSEQ multiplex PCR assay. A mixture of 60 forward primers for TCR Vbeta segments and 13 reverse primers for TCR Jbeta segments was used in the multiplex PCR. The CDR3 region of rearranged TCR beta genes was amplified from genomic DNA with a multiplex PCR assay. On the Illumina HiSeq System, the amplified TCR beta libraries were sequenced as 87-base-pair reads. Concerning the study's data processing: A later analysis tallied roughly 76 million unique TCR beta chains across the 666 repertoires, and some 12 million of those chains were shared by two or more donors. To remove PCR and sequencing errors, raw reads were error-corrected and collapsed into unique sequences using a nearest-neighbor algorithm that merged closely related sequences. Alignment of CDR3 sequences to IMGT reference sequences was used to assign V, D and J gene segments. For a sequence to be retained, a match of at least six nucleotides was required to both a V gene segment and a J gene segment. Rearrangements were called productive when the CDR3 lacked stop codons and stayed in frame with V and J; all others were non-productive. CDR3 was defined according to IMGT convention as the region running from the second conserved V-encoded cysteine to the conserved J-encoded phenylalanine. The earlier analysis of 500 to 650 of the donors excluded any sequence lacking an unambiguous match to a single V gene segment. In an earlier analysis of approximately 610 of the donors, V segments were called functional above 56.7% productive rearrangements and were called segregating when the between-donor standard deviation exceeded 5%. A statistical classification framework was developed to diagnose cytomegalovirus status using the catalog of TCR beta chain sequences. In a later analysis, V and J genes were assigned by comparing TCR nucleotide sequences against IMGT/GENE-DB human TR gene sequences. In a later analysis, CDR3 sequences and most-parsimonious VDJ recombination scenarios were assigned using the TCRdist pipeline. In a later analysis, each TCR beta chain was defined by its CDR3 amino acid sequence together with its V-gene family, and reads lacking a unique V-gene family were excluded. In a later analysis, approximately 590 highly shared, low-generation-probability nucleotide sequences were removed to address suspected cross-contamination and a sequencing artifact. For each public chain, a later analysis derived a clonal expansion index from normalized ranks of inferred template counts within each repertoire. In a later analysis, generation probabilities were computed with a VDJ recombination model fitted to out-of-frame rearrangements, and the resulting probabilities were checked against IGoR. A later analysis scored TCR-TCR, TCR-HLA and TCR-CMV co-occurrence with hypergeometric tests, applying a repertoire-size bias correction to TCR pairs. A later analysis estimated false discovery rates by permuting HLA or CMV assignments 20 times. In a later analysis, co-occurring TCRs were grouped using DBSCAN, and TCRdist sequence similarity was added for clustering within HLA-allele-positive subsets. Repertoires with fewer than 30,000 or more than 120,000 public chains were left out of co-occurrence clustering, as were four to six repertoires with anomalous nucleotide sharing. TCRdb carries this immuneACCESS record with in-frame sequences only. Its versions omit some clonotypes, under half of them owing to an unresolved V gene in the studies checked, with the rest unexplained. V, J and clone size reflect that table, while D and trimming were determined from the DNA. Present in this sample are more than 90,000 clones, 65% to 80% of which were seen just once. Together, the top ten hold 7% to 9% of the sample.

The CDR3 sequence holds 15 residues, the cysteine and phenylalanine included. Only the CDR3 DNA stays, 45 bases, in frame from base 1. What was sequenced was PBMCs. The receptor comes from a man aged 35 to 55 in good health and CMV-seropositive. Recombination linked TRBV21-1 to TRBJ2-1; TRBD2, as called in the table, went unchecked against the DNA. TRBV21-1 is shown as a pseudogene. The DNA is as follows: TGTGCCAGCATCCGAGTAGCGGGAAGCCACAATGAGCAGTTCTTC. It codes for CASIRVAGSHNEQFF.